This entry lists 13 T cell receptor beta chains sequenced from one sample in a study of graft-versus-host responses after intestinal transplantation. Their antigens are not known. Sequencing was performed with immunoSEQ multiplex PCR; in TCRdb, only in-frame clones are kept and a portion is missing. This table holds over 85,000 clones, 91% found once. The specimen was unstimulated CD4+ T cells sorted from spleen or lymph node cells, collected before transplant. These receptors all come from a human donor who was the organ donor for an intestinal transplant.

The J gene is TRBJ2-7, the V gene TRBV5-4; possible D gene TRBD1, 5 bases. The CDR3 runs 12 residues. Germline CDR1 SGHNT, CDR2 YYREEE (reference sequence). V was cut by 0 bases and J by 7 bases, with 8 bases left in between. This CDR3 reads CASSLGQLEQYF. The CDR3 DNA follows: TGTGCCAGCAGCTTGGGACAGTTGGAGCAGTACTTC.

This chain joins TRBV4-1 and TRBJ1-3; D is unclear. CDR1 is MGHRA and CDR2 is YSYEKL in the germline V gene. The CDR3 is made up of 13 amino acids. Trimming left V 0 bases short and J 4 bases short, with 4 bases between. DNA of the CDR3: TGCGCCAGCAGCCAAGATCGGGGAAACACCATATATTTT. Amino acid sequence: CASSQDRGNTIYF.

This sequence joins TRBV4-2 and TRBJ2-6; D may be TRBD1 (6 bases). The CDR3 is 18 amino acids. Germline lookup yields CDR1 LGHNA and CDR2 YNFKEQ. Trimming cost V 4 bases and J 3 bases, with 19 bases left between them. CDR3 amino acids: CASSPDSSRLIGANVLTF. The CDR3 bases are TGTGCCAGCAGCCCGGACAGCTCCCGGCTGATTGGGGCCAACGTCCTGACTTTC.

The V and J genes are TRBV2 and TRBJ1-1; D is undetermined. The CDR3 sequence is 13 residues long. Germline V lookup: CDR1 SNHLY, CDR2 FYNNEI. With 8 bases removed from V and 5 bases from J, the gap between germline ends came to 15 bases. CDR3 protein: CASQDSTLTEAFF. Written as DNA, the CDR3 is TGTGCCAGCCAGGATAGTACCTTGACTGAAGCTTTCTTT.

The chain links TRBV7-9 to TRBJ2-3; unclear D gene. The CDR3 runs 15 residues. The germline CDR1 and CDR2 sequences are SEHNR and FQNEAQ (reference sequence). Trimming stripped 5 bases from V and 0 bases from J, with 12 bases between. The CDR3 DNA reads as TGTGCCAGCAGCCCAGGATCCTTAAGCACAGATACGCAGTATTTT. Its protein product is CASSPGSLSTDTQYF.

The DNA for the CDR3 is TGTGCCAGCAGAGCGCAGGGGAATGGCTACACCTTC. This codes for CASRAQGNGYTF. This rearrangement joins TRBV6-1 to TRBJ1-2; tentative D call: TRBD1 (6 bases). Deletions cut 6 bases from V and 6 bases from J, with 11 bases between. The V gene's germline CDR1 is MNHNS and CDR2 SASEGT. This CDR3 is 12 amino acids long.

Details on this clone: The sample carries other DNA sequences with the same CDR3. The rearrangement joins TRBV7-2 to TRBJ2-7; D may be TRBD2 (7 bases). Germline assignment: CDR1 SGHTA and CDR2 FQGNSA. This CDR3 has 14 residues. With 0 bases removed from V and 2 bases from J, the gap between germline ends came to 8 bases. The CDR3 here is CASSLAGGPYEQYF. In nucleotides, the CDR3 is TGTGCCAGCAGCTTAGCGGGGGGGCCCTACGAGCAGTACTTC.

The J gene is TRBJ2-7, the V gene TRBV6-6; the match to TRBD1 covers 8 bases. The V gene's germline CDR1 is MNHNY and CDR2 SVGAGI (reference sequence). Losses at the gene ends were 6 bases for V and 2 bases for J; bases not matched to a gene: 6. The CDR3 spans 14 residues. Here the CDR3 DNA reads TGTGCCAGCAGCGCCGGGACAGGAGCCTACGAGCAGTACTTC. This gives the protein CASSAGTGAYEQYF.

The chain joins TRBV5-6 to TRBJ2-7; 10 bases fit TRBD1. Per the germline V gene, CDR1 is SGHDT and CDR2 is YYEEEE. J was trimmed by 0 bases and V by 0 bases; bases with no gene match: 9. The CDR3 runs 18 residues. This chain's CDR3 is CASSLADRGFPLSYEQYF. The CDR3 DNA reads TGTGCCAGCAGCTTGGCGGACAGGGGGTTCCCTCTCTCCTACGAGCAGTACTTC.

The V and J genes are TRBV4-3 and TRBJ2-1; 9 bases agree with TRBD2. Germline loops: CDR1 LGHNA, CDR2 YSLEER. The CDR3 has 15 amino acids. Unmatched junction bases numbered 6, after V lost 1 base and J lost 8 bases. In nucleotides, the CDR3 is TGCGCCAGCAGCCAAGGAGCGGGGGGAGGCGATGAGCAGTTCTTC. Protein product: CASSQGAGGGDEQFF.

The chain carries TRBV6-1 and TRBJ1-1, with 7 bases lining up with TRBD1. The CDR3 covers 15 residues. Germline trimming cut 3 bases from V and 4 bases from J; bases unmatched to any gene: 8. Germline V gene lookup returns CDR1 MNHNS and CDR2 SASEGT. The CDR3 sequence: CASSDWFRGTTEAFF. As DNA, the CDR3 is TGTGCCAGCAGTGACTGGTTCAGGGGGACCACTGAAGCTTTCTTT.

The chain has TRBV11-2 and TRBJ1-6; D remains unclear. Germline CDR1 is SGHAT and CDR2 is FQNNGV. The V end lost 3 bases, the J end lost 6 bases, and 9 bases lay between the germline ends. This CDR3 is built from 14 residues. DNA for the CDR3: TGTGCCAGCAGCTTGGACGGACTTAATTCACCCCTCCACTTT. Translating gives CASSLDGLNSPLHF.

This chain connects TRBV7-2 to TRBJ1-2, with D unresolved. CDR1 SGHTA and CDR2 FQGNSA come from the germline V gene. V was clipped by 3 bases and J by 6 bases, with 14 bases between them. This CDR3 is 14 amino acids long. The CDR3 DNA reads TGTGCCAGCAGCTTGAATGTACTAATTGATGGCTACACCTTC. Residues: CASSLNVLIDGYTF.